The 9 T cell receptor beta chains in this list originate from one sample, sequenced in a study of T cells in Graves' hyperthyroidism and ophthalmopathy (dated by TCRdb to between 2017 and 2020). Library preparation used multiplex PCR. For sequencing, an Illumina HiSeq 2000 was employed. Amplification of TCR beta CDR3 regions was carried out from RNA transcripts. A first-round RT-PCR of the TCR CDR3 used the HTBI primer set with the Qiagen OneStep RT-PCR kit. TCRdb itself trimmed the public reads at Q25 with fastp, ran MiXCR and retained productive beta chains. When rows share a CDR3 protein, they turn into one entry using the most common DNA and genes. In all, the sample holds 330,000 or so distinct CDR3 sequences, and roughly a fifth of those were seen once. The ten largest account for 35% to 45% of the sample. The source material was blood. The receptors stem from a man aged 45-65 years with Graves' ophthalmopathy.

There are many counts of this clonotype. J is TRBJ2-5 and V is TRBV5-1, with TRBD2 identical over 7 bases. The germline gives CDR1 SGHRS, CDR2 YFSETQ. With 4 bases clipped from V and 2 bases from J, the junction kept 2 bases outside the gene matches. The CDR3 is made up of 13 amino acids. This CDR3 reads CASSASGQETQYF. In nucleotides, the CDR3 is TGCGCCAGCAGCGCTAGCGGACAAGAGACCCAGTACTTC.

This clonotype was observed a single time. This chain joins TRBV2 and TRBJ1-2, with D unresolved. V lost 5 bases and J lost 8, with 15 bases in between. This CDR3 has 13 residues. From germline, CDR1 is SNHLY and CDR2 FYNNEI. This chain's CDR3 is CASSPSTRMGYTF. The CDR3 bases are TGTGCCAGCAGTCCCTCCACAAGGATGGGCTACACCTTC.

This clonotype showed up many times. The rearrangement joins TRBV18 to TRBJ2-7; the D gene is possibly TRBD2 (5 bases). Looked up from germline, CDR1 is KGHSH and CDR2 is LQKENI. Trimming removed 0 bases at V and 4 bases at J, with 10 bases between. This CDR3 is built from 14 residues. The CDR3 DNA reads as TGTGCCAGCTCACCACCGATGCGGGCGTACGAGCAGTACTTC. This sequence encodes CASSPPMRAYEQYF.

This chain uses TRBV29-1 with TRBJ2-7, with 9 bases lining up with TRBD1. J lost 1 base, V lost 7 bases, and 5 bases had no gene match. CDR3 size: 13 residues. Looked up from germline, CDR1 is SQVTM and CDR2 is ANQGSEA. This CDR3 is CSAGQGSSYEQYF. CDR3 in DNA: TGCAGCGCTGGACAGGGGTCATCCTACGAGCAGTACTTC.

This clonotype was recorded a few times. The rearrangement uses TRBV20-1 and TRBJ2-2; 9 bases line up with TRBD2. CDR1 is DFQATT, CDR2 SNEGSKA, per germline (reference sequence). J was trimmed by 5 bases and V by 6 bases; bases with no gene match: 10. There are 15 residues in the CDR3. The DNA of the CDR3 is TGCAGTGCCCCACCGCTAGCGGGACGGACCGGGGAGCTGTTTTTT. This codes for CSAPPLAGRTGELFF.

This clonotype came up many times. This rearrangement joins TRBV5-1 to TRBJ2-1; TRBD1 is a possible D gene (5 bases). V was shortened by 0 bases and J by 8 bases, with 9 bases between the two germline ends. CDR3 size: 13 residues. Germline-derived CDR1 and CDR2 are SGHRS and YFSETQ. The CDR3 is CASSLGFRDEQFF. The CDR3 nucleotides read TGCGCCAGCAGCTTGGGATTCAGGGATGAGCAGTTCTTC.

V gene TRBV11-2 combines with J gene TRBJ2-7; tentatively, D is TRBD1 (6 bases). The CDR3 sequence is 13 residues long. V was trimmed by 7 bases and J by 2 bases, leaving 12 bases between them. From germline, CDR1 is SGHAT and CDR2 FQNNGV. Here the CDR3 DNA reads TGTGCCAGCAACTCAGACAGGCCCTACGAGCAGTACTTC. This encodes CASNSDRPYEQYF.

This clonotype was seen at least ten times. This chain joins TRBV20-1 and TRBJ2-3; either TRBD1 or TRBD2 may supply D (5 bases each). Germline CDR1 is DFQATT and CDR2 is SNEGSKA (reference sequence). This CDR3 has 15 amino acids. Trimming took 5 bases from V and 4 from J, leaving 19 bases between them. The CDR3 loop reads CSAPSGRGVADTQYF. The CDR3 region has the DNA TGCAGTGCTCCCAGCGGAAGGGGAGTGGCAGATACGCAGTATTTT.

The chain employs TRBV13 and TRBJ2-7; the match to TRBD2 covers 9 bases. Germline lookup yields CDR1 PRHDT and CDR2 FYEKMQ (reference sequence). The CDR3 has 16 residues. Losses at the gene ends were 3 bases for V and 7 bases for J; bases not matched to a gene: 13. The CDR3 here is CASSLGAAGGPGEQYF. The CDR3 nucleotides read TGTGCCAGCAGCTTGGGTGCCGCGGGAGGGCCAGGAGAGCAGTACTTC.